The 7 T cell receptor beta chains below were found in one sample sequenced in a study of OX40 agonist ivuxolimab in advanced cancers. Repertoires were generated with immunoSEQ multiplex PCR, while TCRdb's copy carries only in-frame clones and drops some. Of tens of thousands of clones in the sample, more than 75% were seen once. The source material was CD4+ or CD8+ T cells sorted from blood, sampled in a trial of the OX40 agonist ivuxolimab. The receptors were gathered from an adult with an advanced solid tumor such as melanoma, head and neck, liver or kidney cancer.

The CDR3 here is CAPRADAYEQYF. The CDR3 nucleotides are TGTGCCCCCAGGGCGGACGCCTACGAGCAGTACTTC. The rearrangement uses TRBV7-7 and TRBJ2-7, with TRBD1 as a possible D gene (5 bases). The CDR3 totals 12 residues. Per the germline V gene, CDR1 is SSHAT and CDR2 is FNYEAQ (reference sequence). V lost 11 bases and J lost 2, with 13 bases in between.

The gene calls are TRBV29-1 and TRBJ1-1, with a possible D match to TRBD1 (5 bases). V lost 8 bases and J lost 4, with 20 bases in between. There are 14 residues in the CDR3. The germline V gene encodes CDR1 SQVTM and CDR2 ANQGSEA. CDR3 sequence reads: CSLGRSTGGTEAFF. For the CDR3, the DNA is TGCAGCCTTGGACGGTCCACCGGGGGCACTGAAGCTTTCTTT.

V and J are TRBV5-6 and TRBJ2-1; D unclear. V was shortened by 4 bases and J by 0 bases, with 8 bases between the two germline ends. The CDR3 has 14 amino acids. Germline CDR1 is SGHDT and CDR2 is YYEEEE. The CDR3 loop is CASSPDASYNEQFF. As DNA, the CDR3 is TGTGCCAGCAGCCCGGATGCCTCCTACAATGAGCAGTTCTTC.

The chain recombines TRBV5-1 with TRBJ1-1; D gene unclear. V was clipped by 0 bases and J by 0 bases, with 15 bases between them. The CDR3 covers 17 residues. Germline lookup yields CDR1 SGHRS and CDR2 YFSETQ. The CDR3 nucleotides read TGCGCCAGCAGCTTGGGGCCGGGTGGGCTCATGAACACTGAAGCTTTCTTT. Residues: CASSLGPGGLMNTEAFF.

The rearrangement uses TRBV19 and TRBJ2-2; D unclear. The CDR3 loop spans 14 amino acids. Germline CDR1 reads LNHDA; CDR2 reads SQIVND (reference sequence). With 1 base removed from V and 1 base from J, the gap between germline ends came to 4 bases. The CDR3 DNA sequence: TGTGCCAGTAGTATAGCGGTGAACACCGGGGAGCTGTTTTTT. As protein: CASSIAVNTGELFF.

The CDR3, as DNA: TGTGCCAGCAGTTTTAGGCAAAACACCGGGGAGCTGTTTTTT. Its protein product is CASSFRQNTGELFF. The chain has TRBV27 and TRBJ2-2; D is unresolved. This CDR3 has 14 residues. The germline V gene has CDR1 MNHEY and CDR2 SMNVEV (reference sequence). V gave up 3 bases and J gave up 2 bases, with 7 bases separating them.

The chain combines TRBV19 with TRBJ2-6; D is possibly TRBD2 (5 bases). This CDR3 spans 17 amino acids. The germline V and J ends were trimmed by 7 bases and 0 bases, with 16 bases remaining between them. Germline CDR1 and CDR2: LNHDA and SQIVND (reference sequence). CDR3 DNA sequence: TGTGCCAGTAAGGTTGTAAGGGAGAGCTCTGGGGCCAACGTCCTGACTTTC. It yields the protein CASKVVRESSGANVLTF.